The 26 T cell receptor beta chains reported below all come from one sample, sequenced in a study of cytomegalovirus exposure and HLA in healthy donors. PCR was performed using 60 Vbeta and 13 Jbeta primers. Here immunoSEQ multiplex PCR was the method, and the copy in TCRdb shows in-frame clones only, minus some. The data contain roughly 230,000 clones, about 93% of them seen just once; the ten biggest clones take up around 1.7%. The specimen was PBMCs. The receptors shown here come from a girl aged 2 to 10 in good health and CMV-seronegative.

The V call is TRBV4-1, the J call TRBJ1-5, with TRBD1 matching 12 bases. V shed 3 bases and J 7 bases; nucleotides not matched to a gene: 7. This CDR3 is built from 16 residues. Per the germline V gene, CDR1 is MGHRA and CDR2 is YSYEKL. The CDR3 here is CASSQGQGALRQPQHF. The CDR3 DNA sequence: TGCGCCAGCAGCCAGGGACAGGGGGCTCTTAGACAGCCCCAGCATTTT.

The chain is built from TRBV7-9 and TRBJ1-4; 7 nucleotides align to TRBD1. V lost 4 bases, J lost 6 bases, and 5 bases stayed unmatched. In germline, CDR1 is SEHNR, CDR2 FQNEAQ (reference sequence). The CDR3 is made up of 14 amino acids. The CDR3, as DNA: TGTGCCAGCAGCTCACACAGGGGCGATGAAAAACTGTTTTTT. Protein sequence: CASSSHRGDEKLFF.

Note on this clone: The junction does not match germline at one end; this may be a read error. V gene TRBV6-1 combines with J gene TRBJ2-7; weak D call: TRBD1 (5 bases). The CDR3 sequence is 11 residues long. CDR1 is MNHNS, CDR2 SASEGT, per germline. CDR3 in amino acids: CASSVKTVRHF. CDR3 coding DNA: TGTGCCAGCAGTGTTAAGACAGTCCGTCACTTC.

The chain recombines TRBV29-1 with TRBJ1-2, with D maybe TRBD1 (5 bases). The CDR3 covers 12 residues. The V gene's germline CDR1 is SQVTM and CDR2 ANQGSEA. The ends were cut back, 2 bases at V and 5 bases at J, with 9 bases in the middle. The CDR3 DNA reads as TGCAGCGTTGAATACAGGTCGTATGGCTACACCTTC. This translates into CSVEYRSYGYTF.

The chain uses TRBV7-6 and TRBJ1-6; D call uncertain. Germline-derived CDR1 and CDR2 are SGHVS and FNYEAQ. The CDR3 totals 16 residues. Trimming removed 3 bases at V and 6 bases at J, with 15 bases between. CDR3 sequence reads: CASSFYGRGLNSPLHF. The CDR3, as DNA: TGTGCCAGCAGCTTTTATGGGCGAGGGCTTAATTCACCCCTCCACTTT. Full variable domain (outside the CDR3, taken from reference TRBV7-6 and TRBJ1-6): GAGVSQSPRYKVTKRGQDVALRCDPISGHVSLYWYRQALGQGPEFLTYFNYEAQQDKSGLPNDRFSAERPEGSISTLTIQRTEQRDSAMYRCASSFYGRGLNSPLHFGNGTRLTVT.

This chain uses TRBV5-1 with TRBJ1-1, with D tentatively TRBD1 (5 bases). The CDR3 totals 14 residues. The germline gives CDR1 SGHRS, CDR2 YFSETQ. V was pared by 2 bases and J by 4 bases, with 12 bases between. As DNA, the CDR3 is TGCGCCAGCAGCTTAGGCGGGGCATCCACTGAAGCTTTCTTT. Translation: CASSLGGASTEAFF.

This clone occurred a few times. The CDR3 region is CSAARTEAFF. The CDR3, as DNA: TGCAGTGCGGCAAGAACTGAAGCTTTCTTT. J is TRBJ1-1 and V is TRBV20-1; D unresolved. The CDR3 extends over 10 amino acids. V was pared by 6 bases and J by 5 bases, with 7 bases between. Germline V gene sequence: CDR1 DFQATT, CDR2 SNEGSKA (reference sequence).

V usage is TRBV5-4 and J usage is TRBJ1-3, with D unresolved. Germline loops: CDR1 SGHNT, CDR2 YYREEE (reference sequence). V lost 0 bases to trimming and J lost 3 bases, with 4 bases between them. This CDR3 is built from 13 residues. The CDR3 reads CASSLAVGNTIYF. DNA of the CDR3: TGTGCCAGCAGCTTGGCCGTTGGAAACACCATATATTTT.

The CDR3 sequence is CAWRGSGGSYEQYF. In DNA form, the CDR3 reads TGTGCCTGGAGGGGAAGCGGCGGCTCCTACGAGCAGTACTTC. This sequence joins TRBV30 and TRBJ2-7; D may be TRBD2 (5 bases). Germline CDR1 is GTSNPN and CDR2 is SVGIG (reference sequence). This CDR3 contains 14 residues. V lost 3 bases, J lost 0 bases, and 12 bases lay in between.

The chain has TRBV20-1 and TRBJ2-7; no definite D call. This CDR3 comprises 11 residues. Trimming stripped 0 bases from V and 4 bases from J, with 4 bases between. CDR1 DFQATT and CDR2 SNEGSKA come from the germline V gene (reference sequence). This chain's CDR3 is CSARDEYEQYF. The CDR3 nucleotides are TGCAGTGCTAGAGATGAGTACGAGCAGTACTTC.

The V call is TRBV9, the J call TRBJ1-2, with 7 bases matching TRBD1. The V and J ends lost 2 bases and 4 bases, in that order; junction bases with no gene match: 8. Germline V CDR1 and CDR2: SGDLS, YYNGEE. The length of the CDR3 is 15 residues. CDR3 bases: TGTGCCAGCAGCGTCCGCCAGACAGGGCCCTATGGCTACACCTTC. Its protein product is CASSVRQTGPYGYTF.

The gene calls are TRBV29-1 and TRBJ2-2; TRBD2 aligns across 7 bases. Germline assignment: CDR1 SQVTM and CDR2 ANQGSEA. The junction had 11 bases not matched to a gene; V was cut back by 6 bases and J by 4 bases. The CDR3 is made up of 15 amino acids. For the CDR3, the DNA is TGCAGCGTCTACGGACTAGGCGGGGGCACCGGGGAGCTGTTTTTT. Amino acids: CSVYGLGGGTGELFF.

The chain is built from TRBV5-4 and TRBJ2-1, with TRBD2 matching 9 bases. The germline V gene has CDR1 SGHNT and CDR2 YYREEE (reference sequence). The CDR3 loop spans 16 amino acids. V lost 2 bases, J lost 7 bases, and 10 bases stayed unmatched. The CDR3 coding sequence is TGTGCCAGCAGCTTCCACGCGGGACTAGCCTCAAATGAGCAGTTCTTC. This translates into CASSFHAGLASNEQFF.

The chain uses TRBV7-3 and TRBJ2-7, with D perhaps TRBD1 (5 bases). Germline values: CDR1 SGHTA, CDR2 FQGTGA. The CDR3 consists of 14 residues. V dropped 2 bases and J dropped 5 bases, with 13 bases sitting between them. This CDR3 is CASSLSVQENEQYF. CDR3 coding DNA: TGTGCCAGCAGCTTATCTGTACAGGAGAACGAGCAGTACTTC. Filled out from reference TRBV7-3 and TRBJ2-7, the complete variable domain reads GAGVSQTPSNKVTEKGKYVELRCDPISGHTALYWYRQSLGQGPEFLIYFQGTGAADDSGLPNDRFFAVRPEGSVSTLKIQRTERGDSAVYLCASSLSVQENEQYFGPGTRLTVT.

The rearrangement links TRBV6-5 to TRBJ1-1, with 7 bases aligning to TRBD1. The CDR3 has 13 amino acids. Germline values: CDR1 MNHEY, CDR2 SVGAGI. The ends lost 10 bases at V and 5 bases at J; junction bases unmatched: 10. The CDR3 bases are TGTGCCATACGACAGGGACTTGGGACTGAAGCTTTCTTT. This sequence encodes CAIRQGLGTEAFF.

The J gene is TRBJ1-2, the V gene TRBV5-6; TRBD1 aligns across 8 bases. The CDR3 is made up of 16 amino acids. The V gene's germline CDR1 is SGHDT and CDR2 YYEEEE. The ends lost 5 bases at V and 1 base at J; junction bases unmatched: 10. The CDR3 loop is CASSLVTGEVNYGYTF. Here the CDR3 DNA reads TGTGCCAGCAGTCTGGTGACAGGGGAGGTTAACTATGGCTACACCTTC.

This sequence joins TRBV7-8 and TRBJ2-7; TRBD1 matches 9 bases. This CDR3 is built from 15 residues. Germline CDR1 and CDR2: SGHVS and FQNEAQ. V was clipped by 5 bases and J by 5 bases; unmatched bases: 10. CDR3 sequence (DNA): TGTGCCAGCAGCCGGGACAGGGAGTTCGGAGACGAGCAGTACTTC. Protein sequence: CASSRDREFGDEQYF.

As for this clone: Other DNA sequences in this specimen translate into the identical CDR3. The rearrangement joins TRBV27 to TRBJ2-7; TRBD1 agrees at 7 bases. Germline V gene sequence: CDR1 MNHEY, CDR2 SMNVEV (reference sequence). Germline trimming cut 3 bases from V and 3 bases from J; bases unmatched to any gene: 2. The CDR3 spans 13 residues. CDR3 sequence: CASSLRQGYEQYF. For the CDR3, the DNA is TGTGCCAGCAGTTTGAGACAGGGCTACGAGCAGTACTTC.

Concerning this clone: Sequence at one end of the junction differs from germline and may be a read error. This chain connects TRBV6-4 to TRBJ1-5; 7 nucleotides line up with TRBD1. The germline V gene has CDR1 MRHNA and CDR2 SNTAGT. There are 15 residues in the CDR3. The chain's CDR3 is CVSSEWAGGNQPQHF. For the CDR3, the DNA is TGTGTCAGCAGTGAATGGGCAGGGGGTAATCAGCCCCAGCATTTT.

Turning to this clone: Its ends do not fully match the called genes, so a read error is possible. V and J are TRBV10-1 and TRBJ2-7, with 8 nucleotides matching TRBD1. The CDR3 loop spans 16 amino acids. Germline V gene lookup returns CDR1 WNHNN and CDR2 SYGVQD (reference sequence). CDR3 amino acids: CASSESPRGLGYEQYF. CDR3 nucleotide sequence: TGCGCTAGCAGTGAGTCCCCCAGGGGGCTGGGCTACGAGCAGTACTTC.

CDR3 amino acids: CASQQGASNQPQHF. Written as DNA, the CDR3 is TGTGCCAGCCAACAGGGGGCTAGCAATCAGCCCCAGCATTTT. This rearrangement joins TRBV6-5 to TRBJ1-5; TRBD1 aligns across 9 bases. The CDR3 covers 14 residues. The trim removed 8 bases at V and 0 bases at J, leaving 2 bases unmatched. The germline V gene encodes CDR1 MNHEY and CDR2 SVGAGI.

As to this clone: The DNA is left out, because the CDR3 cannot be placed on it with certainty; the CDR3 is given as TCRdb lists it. This CDR3 is CASSSSGQGTGYTF. The chain carries TRBV28 and TRBJ1-2; the D call in the table, TRBD1, was not verified against the DNA. The CDR3 sequence runs 14 residues, both termini included. Looked up from germline, CDR1 is MDHEN and CDR2 is SYDVKM.

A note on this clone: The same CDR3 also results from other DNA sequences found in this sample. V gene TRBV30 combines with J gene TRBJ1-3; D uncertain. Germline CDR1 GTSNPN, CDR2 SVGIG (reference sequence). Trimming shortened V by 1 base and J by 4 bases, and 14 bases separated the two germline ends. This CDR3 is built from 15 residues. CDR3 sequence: CAWSAGPDWGNTIYF. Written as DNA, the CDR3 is TGTGCCTGGAGTGCGGGCCCGGACTGGGGAAACACCATATATTTT.

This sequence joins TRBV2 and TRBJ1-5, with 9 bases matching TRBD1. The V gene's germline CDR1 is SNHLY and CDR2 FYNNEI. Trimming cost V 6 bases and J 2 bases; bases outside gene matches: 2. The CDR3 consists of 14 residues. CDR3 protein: CASSRDRGNQPQHF. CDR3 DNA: TGTGCCAGCAGCCGGGACAGGGGCAATCAGCCCCAGCATTTT.

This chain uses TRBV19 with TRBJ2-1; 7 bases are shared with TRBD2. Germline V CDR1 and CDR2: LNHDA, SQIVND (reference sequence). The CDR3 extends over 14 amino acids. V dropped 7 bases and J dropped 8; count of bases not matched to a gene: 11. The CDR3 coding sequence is TGTGCCAGTACTAGCGGAGCACCTCTGGATGAGCAGTTCTTC. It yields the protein CASTSGAPLDEQFF. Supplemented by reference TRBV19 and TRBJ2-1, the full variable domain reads DGGITQSPKYLFRKEGQNVTLSCEQNLNHDAMYWYRQDPGQGLRLIYYSQIVNDFQKGDIAEGYSVSREKKESFPLTVTSAQKNPTAFYLCASTSGAPLDEQFFGPGTRLTVL.

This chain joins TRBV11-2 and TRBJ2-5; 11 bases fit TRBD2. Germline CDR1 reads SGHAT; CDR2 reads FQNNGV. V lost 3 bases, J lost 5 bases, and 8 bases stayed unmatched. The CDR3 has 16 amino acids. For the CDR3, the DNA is TGTGCCAGCAGCTTGGGCGCTAGCGGGAGGAGGGAGACCCAGTACTTC. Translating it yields CASSLGASGRRETQYF.